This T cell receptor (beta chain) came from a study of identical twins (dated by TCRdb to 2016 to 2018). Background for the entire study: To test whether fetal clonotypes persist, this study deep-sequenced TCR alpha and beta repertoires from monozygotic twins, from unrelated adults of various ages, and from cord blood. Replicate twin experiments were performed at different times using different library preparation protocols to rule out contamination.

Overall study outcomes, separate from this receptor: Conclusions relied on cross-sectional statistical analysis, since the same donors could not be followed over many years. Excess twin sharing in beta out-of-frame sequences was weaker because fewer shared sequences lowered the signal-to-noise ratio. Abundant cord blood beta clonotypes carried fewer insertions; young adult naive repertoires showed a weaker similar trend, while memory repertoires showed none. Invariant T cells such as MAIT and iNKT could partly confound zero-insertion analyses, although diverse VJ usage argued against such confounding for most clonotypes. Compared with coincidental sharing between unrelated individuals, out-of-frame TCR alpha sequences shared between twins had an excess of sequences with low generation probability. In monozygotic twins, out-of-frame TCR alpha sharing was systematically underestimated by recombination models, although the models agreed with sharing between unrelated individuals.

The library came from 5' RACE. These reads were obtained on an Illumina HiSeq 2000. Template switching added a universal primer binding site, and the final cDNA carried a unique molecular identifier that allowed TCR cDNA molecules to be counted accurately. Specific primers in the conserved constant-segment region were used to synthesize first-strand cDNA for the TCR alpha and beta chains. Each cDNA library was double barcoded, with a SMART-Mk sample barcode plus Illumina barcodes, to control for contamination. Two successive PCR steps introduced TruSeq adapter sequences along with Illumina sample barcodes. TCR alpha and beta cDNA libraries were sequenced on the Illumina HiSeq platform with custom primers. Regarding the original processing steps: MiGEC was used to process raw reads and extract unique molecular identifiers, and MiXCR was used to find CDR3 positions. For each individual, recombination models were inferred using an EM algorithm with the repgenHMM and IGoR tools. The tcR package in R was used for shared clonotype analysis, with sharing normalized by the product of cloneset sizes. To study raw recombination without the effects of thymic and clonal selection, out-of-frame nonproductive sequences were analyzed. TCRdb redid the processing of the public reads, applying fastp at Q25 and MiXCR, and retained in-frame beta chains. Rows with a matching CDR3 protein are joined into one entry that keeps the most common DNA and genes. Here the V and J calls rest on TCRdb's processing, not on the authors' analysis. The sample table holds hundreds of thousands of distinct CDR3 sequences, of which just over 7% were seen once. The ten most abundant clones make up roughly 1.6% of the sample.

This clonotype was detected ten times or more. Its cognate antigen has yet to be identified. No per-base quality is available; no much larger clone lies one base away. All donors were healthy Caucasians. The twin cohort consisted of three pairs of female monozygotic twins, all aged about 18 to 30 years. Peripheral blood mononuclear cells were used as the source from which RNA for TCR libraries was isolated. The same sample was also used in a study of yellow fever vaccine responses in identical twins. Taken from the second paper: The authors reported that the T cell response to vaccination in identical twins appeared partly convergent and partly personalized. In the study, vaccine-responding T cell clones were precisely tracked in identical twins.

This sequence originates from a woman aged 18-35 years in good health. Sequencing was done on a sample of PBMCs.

The DNA reads TGTGCCAGCAGGGGACTAGCGGGGATCTCCTACAATGAGCAGTTCTTC. Its translation reads: CASRGLAGISYNEQFF. Recombination connected TRBV12-3 or TRBV12-4 to TRBJ2-1, and TRBD2 matches 13 of the central bases. The CDR3 runs 16 amino acids, cysteine and phenylalanine included. Kept here is only the CDR3 DNA, which spans 48 bases and is read in frame from base 1. After removal of 6 bases from V and 0 bases from J, the junction retains 2 bases not matched to a gene.